Below are 9 T cell receptor beta chains sequenced from a single sample in a study of vaccination and CD4 T cells after COVID-19. Treatment in this sample: approximately 9-day PBMC culture with coronavirus spike peptide pools or control peptides (ViraFEST assay). These CD4+ T cells came from an unexposed donor, sampled before the COVID-19 pandemic (2011-2018). Their recognized antigens are unknown. Researchers used the Oncomine TCR Beta short-read assay to sequence DNA from cultured CD4+ T cells. CD4+ T cells were cultured, and genomic DNA was extracted from them. One entry per CDR3 protein results from TCRdb running MiXCR on the PCR reads. The sample holds roughly 10,000 distinct CDR3 sequences, around 32% seen once. Sequencing input: CD4+ T cells from blood, cultured in vitro. Receptors were obtained from a human donor in good health.

The V and J genes are TRBV28 and TRBJ2-7; tentative D call: TRBD2 (5 bases). Germline values: CDR1 MDHEN, CDR2 SYDVKM. The V end lost 6 bases, the J end lost 8 bases, and 17 bases lay between the germline ends. CDR3 length: 13 residues. CDR3 sequence reads: CASSTRTVRKQYF. CDR3 DNA sequence: TGTGCCAGCAGCACTAGGACGGTACGCAAGCAGTACTTC.

This chain joins TRBV27 and TRBJ2-3, with 14 bases aligning to TRBD2. CDR1 MNHEY and CDR2 SMNVEV come from the germline V gene (reference sequence). Trimming cost V 10 bases and J 8 bases; bases outside gene matches: 8. The CDR3 consists of 14 residues. The CDR3 spells CATVGLAGGGTQYF. For the CDR3, the DNA is TGTGCCACCGTTGGACTAGCGGGAGGCGGTACGCAGTATTTT.

The CDR3 sequence: CASKIAGGRNTEAFF. The CDR3 DNA reads TGTGCCAGCAAGATAGCAGGGGGCCGGAACACTGAAGCTTTCTTT. V is TRBV12-3 or TRBV12-4 and J is TRBJ1-1, with TRBD1 matching 8 bases. The V and J ends lost 7 bases and 1 base, in that order; junction bases with no gene match: 8. The CDR3 is 15 residues long.

In this sample, this clonotype turned up a few times. This sequence joins TRBV30 and TRBJ2-3; D is undetermined. This CDR3 has 15 residues. Trimming removed 0 bases at V and 0 bases at J, with 10 bases between. Germline loops: CDR1 GTSNPN, CDR2 SVGIG (reference sequence). The CDR3 region has the DNA TGTGCCTGGAGTGTGACGGGTGGGAGCACAGATACGCAGTATTTT. Translation: CAWSVTGGSTDTQYF.

The chain links TRBV9 to TRBJ1-6, with D maybe TRBD1 (5 bases). Germline assignment: CDR1 SGDLS and CDR2 YYNGEE. V was clipped by 2 bases and J by 8 bases, with 14 bases between them. The CDR3 is 15 amino acids. DNA of the CDR3: TGTGCCAGCAGCGTGACCGGGGCGCGGGATTCACCCCTCCACTTT. It is translated as CASSVTGARDSPLHF. Full variable domain (remainder filled in from reference TRBV9 and TRBJ1-6): DSGVTQTPKHLITATGQRVTLRCSPRSGDLSVYWYQQSLDQGLQFLIQYYNGEERAKGNILERFSAQQFPDLHSELNLSSLELGDSALYFCASSVTGARDSPLHFGNGTRLTVT.

This clonotype was detected a few times. The chain carries TRBV28 and TRBJ1-6; D unclear. In germline, CDR1 is MDHEN, CDR2 SYDVKM. The CDR3 contains 16 residues. Trimming pared 3 bases from V and 0 bases from J, leaving 9 bases between. The CDR3 nucleotides read TGTGCCAGCAGTTTGCCAAGCAGCTCCTATAATTCACCCCTCCACTTT. Translated, it gives CASSLPSSSYNSPLHF.

This clonotype was seen a few times. This chain joins TRBV7-2 and TRBJ1-1; a weak D match, TRBD1 (6 bases). CDR1 is SGHTA and CDR2 is FQGNSA in the germline V gene. The CDR3 has 12 amino acids. V lost 10 bases to trimming and J lost 7 bases, with 16 bases between them. The chain's CDR3 is CAIITGANEAFF. For the CDR3, the DNA is TGTGCCATCATCACGGGGGCAAATGAAGCTTTCTTT.

The rearrangement links TRBV7-3 to TRBJ2-1; TRBD2 matches 11 bases. Germline loops: CDR1 SGHTA, CDR2 FQGTGA. V was clipped by 1 base and J by 7 bases; unmatched bases: 12. The CDR3 spans 18 residues. In DNA, the CDR3 is TGTGCCAGCAGCTTAAATCACCGGGCTAGCGGGAGGAGGAATGAGCAGTTCTTC. This codes for CASSLNHRASGRRNEQFF.

In its sample, this clonotype is medium-sized (0.01 to 0.1%). The chain carries TRBV20-1 and TRBJ1-1, with TRBD1 matching 7 bases. Germline V CDR1 and CDR2: DFQATT, SNEGSKA (reference sequence). The CDR3 contains 12 residues. Germline trimming cut 7 bases from V and 7 bases from J; bases unmatched to any gene: 9. The chain's CDR3 is CSVQDRRFEAFF. The DNA for the CDR3 is TGCAGTGTTCAGGACAGGCGCTTTGAAGCTTTCTTT.